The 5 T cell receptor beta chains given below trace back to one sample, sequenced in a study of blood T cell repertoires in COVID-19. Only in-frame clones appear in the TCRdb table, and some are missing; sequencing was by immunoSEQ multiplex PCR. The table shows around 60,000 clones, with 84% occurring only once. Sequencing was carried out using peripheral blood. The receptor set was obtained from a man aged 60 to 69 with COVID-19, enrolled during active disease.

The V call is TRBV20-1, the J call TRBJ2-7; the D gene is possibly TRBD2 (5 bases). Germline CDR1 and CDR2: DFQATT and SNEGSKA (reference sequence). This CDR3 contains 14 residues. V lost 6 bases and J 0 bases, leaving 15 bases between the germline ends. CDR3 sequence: CSASGGGGSYEQYF. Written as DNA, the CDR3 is TGCAGTGCCAGTGGAGGCGGAGGCTCCTACGAGCAGTACTTC.

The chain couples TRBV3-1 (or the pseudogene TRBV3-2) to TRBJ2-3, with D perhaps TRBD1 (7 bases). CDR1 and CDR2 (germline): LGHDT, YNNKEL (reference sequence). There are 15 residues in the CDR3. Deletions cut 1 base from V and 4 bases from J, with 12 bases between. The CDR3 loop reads CASSQVQGGPDTQYF. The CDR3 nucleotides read TGTGCCAGCAGCCAAGTCCAGGGGGGCCCAGATACGCAGTATTTT.

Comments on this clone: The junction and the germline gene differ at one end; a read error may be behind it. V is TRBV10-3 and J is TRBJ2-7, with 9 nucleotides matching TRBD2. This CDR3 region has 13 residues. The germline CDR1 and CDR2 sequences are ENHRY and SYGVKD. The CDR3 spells CAIMRREGFESHF. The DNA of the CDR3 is TGTGCCATCATGAGGCGGGAGGGATTTGAGTCGCACTTC.

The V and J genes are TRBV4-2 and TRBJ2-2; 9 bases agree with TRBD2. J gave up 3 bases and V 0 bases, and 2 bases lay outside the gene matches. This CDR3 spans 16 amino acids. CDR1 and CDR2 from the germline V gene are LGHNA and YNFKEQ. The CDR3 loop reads CASSQDLAGYTGELFF. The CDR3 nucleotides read TGTGCCAGCAGCCAAGATCTAGCGGGGTACACCGGGGAGCTGTTTTTT.

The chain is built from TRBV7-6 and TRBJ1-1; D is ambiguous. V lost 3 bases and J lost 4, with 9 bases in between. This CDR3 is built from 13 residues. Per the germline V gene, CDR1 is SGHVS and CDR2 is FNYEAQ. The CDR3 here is CASSFGGFTEAFF. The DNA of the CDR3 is TGTGCCAGCAGCTTTGGAGGGTTCACTGAAGCTTTCTTT. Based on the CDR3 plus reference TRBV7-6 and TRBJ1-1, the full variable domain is GAGVSQSPRYKVTKRGQDVALRCDPISGHVSLYWYRQALGQGPEFLTYFNYEAQQDKSGLPNDRFSAERPEGSISTLTIQRTEQRDSAMYRCASSFGGFTEAFFGQGTRLTVV.